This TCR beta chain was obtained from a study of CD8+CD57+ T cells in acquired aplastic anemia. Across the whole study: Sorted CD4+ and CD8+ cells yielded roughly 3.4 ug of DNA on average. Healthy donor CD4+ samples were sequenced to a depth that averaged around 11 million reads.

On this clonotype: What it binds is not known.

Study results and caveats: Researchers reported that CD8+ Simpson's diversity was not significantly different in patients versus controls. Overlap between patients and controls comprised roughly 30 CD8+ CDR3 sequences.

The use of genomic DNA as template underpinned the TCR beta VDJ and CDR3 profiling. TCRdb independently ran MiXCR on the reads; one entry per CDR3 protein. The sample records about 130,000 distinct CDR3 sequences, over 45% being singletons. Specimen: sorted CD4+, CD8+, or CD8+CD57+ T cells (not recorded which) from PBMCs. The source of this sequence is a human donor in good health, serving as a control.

The CDR3 spells CSVGKGARETQYF. The DNA for the CDR3 is TGCAGCGTGGGTAAGGGGGCGCGGGAGACCCAGTACTTC. The chain uses TRBV29-1 and TRBJ2-5; 7 nucleotides agree with TRBD1. This CDR3 region has 13 residues. CDR1 SQVTM and CDR2 ANQGSEA come from the germline V gene. The trim removed 6 bases at V and 5 bases at J, leaving 9 bases unmatched.